This T cell receptor beta chain was sequenced during a study of T cell responses to AZD1222 COVID-19 vaccine. Regarding the study as a whole: With two AZD1222 doses given, Spike-specific TCR breadth and depth both rose.

CDR1 and CDR2 (germline): ENHRY, SYGVKD. The CDR3 extends over 13 amino acids. Trimming took 7 bases from V and 0 from J, leaving 8 bases between them. Remarks on this clone: Its specificity is not known.

Sequencing was performed with immunoSEQ multiplex PCR; in TCRdb, only in-frame clones are kept and a portion is missing. The table shows about 150,000 clones, with around 85% occurring only once. This TCR was recovered from an adult who had recovered from COVID-19. The chain recombines TRBV10-3 with TRBJ2-3, with unresolved D. The sample consisted of peripheral blood, taken after recovery from COVID-19. The CDR3 DNA sequence: TGTGCCATCAAGCCCGATAGCACAGATACGCAGTATTTT. Translation gives CAIKPDSTDTQYF.